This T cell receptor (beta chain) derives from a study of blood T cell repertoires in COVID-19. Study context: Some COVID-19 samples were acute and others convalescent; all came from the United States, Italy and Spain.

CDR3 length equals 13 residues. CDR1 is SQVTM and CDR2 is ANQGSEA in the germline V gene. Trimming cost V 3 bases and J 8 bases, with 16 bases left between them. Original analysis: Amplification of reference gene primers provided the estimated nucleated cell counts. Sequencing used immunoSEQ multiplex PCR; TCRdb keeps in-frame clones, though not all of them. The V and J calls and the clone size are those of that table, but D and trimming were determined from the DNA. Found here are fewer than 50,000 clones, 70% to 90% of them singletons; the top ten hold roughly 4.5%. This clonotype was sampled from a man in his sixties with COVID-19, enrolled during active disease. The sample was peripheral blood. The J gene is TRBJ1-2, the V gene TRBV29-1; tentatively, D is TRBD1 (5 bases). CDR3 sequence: CSVEVDVGVGYTF. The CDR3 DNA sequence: TGCAGCGTTGAGGTCGATGTAGGGGTAGGCTACACCTTC. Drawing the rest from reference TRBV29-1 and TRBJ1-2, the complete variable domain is SAVISQKPSRDICQRGTSLTIQCQVDSQVTMMFWYRQQPGQSLTLIATANQGSEATYESGFVIDKFPISRPNLTFSTLTVSNMSPEDSSIYLCSVEVDVGVGYTFGSGTRLTVV.